The 2 T cell receptor beta chains below all came from one sample that was sequenced in a study of a mutant IDH1 vaccine in newly diagnosed glioma. Produced via immunoSEQ multiplex PCR; TCRdb's table is partial and in-frame only. The sample has some 15,000 clones; around four fifths are singletons. Time point defined: baseline, week 1 (first vaccination visit). This sample's treatment: pre-vaccination baseline after standard-of-care therapy. Sequences were derived from PBMCs, sampled from a glioma patient treated with radiotherapy, temozolomide or both. The receptors derive from a man aged 40-49 years with glioma.

This clone was found a few times. V is TRBV25-1 and J is TRBJ1-2; possible D gene TRBD1, 5 bases. The CDR3 has 15 residues. Trimming stripped 5 bases from V and 4 bases from J, with 17 bases between. Germline CDR1 and CDR2: MGHDK and SYGVNS. The CDR3 DNA follows: TGTGCCAGCAGTCCGACGGGGACTATTCTCTATGGCTACACCTTC. Its translation is CASSPTGTILYGYTF.

The gene calls are TRBV28 and TRBJ2-7, with TRBD1 matching 7 bases. The CDR3 consists of 16 residues. V gave up 2 bases and J gave up 8 bases; unmatched junction bases: 15. Germline-derived CDR1 and CDR2 are MDHEN and SYDVKM. Written as DNA, the CDR3 is TGTGCCAGCAGTTTACCCCAGGTAGGGGGCTTGCGTAAGCAGTACTTC. Translating gives CASSLPQVGGLRKQYF.